A single sample is the source of the 23 T cell receptor beta chains below, sequenced in a study of blood T cell repertoires in COVID-19. The method was immunoSEQ multiplex PCR; TCRdb's version includes in-frame clones alone and lacks a portion of them. The sample lists around 320,000 clones; approximately 90% were seen once. What was sequenced was PBMCs or T cells enriched from blood (not recorded which). The source is a woman in her twenties or thirties who had been exposed to COVID-19.

The chain has TRBV7-9 and TRBJ1-1, with 8 bases identical to TRBD1. From germline, CDR1 is SEHNR and CDR2 FQNEAQ (reference sequence). CDR3 length equals 13 residues. The ends lost 1 base at V and 6 bases at J; junction bases unmatched: 1. CDR3 region: CASSLGTGSEAFF. The CDR3 DNA follows: TGTGCCAGCAGCTTAGGGACAGGGTCTGAAGCTTTCTTT.

The V and J genes are TRBV27 and TRBJ2-3; TRBD1 is a possible D gene (6 bases). Trimming removed 4 bases at V and 6 bases at J, with 14 bases between. The CDR3 contains 14 residues. Germline V gene sequence: CDR1 MNHEY, CDR2 SMNVEV (reference sequence). The CDR3 coding sequence is TGTGCCAGCAGTTACATCACAGGGTTTGATACGCAGTATTTT. It specifies CASSYITGFDTQYF.

The chain is built from TRBV7-3 and TRBJ2-4; no clear D gene. The CDR3 has 17 amino acids. V dropped 5 bases and J dropped 4 bases, with 21 bases sitting between them. Germline V gives CDR1 SGHTA, CDR2 FQGTGA. The CDR3 spells CASSPLAAGSFKNIQYF. The CDR3 DNA is TGTGCCAGCAGCCCCTTGGCGGCCGGATCTTTTAAAAACATTCAGTACTTC.

This clone has a single count. The chain links TRBV2 to TRBJ1-3; D remains ambiguous. This CDR3 spans 15 amino acids. Germline CDR1 reads SNHLY; CDR2 reads FYNNEI. Trimming stripped 8 bases from V and 0 bases from J, with 14 bases between. For the CDR3, the DNA is TGTGCCAGCCGGGTTCAGCGAGGCTCTGGAAACACCATATATTTT. Translation gives CASRVQRGSGNTIYF.

J is TRBJ2-7 and V is TRBV6-5; maybe TRBD1 (7 bases). V lost 6 bases to trimming and J lost 6 bases, with 18 bases between them. The germline V gene has CDR1 MNHEY and CDR2 SVGAGI. The CDR3 sequence is 14 residues long. CDR3 nucleotides: TGTGCCAGCAGAATAAGGGGGCGGGGCGGCGAGCAGTACTTC. Translating it yields CASRIRGRGGEQYF.

This clone has only one observation. V is TRBV6-2 or TRBV6-3 and J is TRBJ2-2; tentative D call: TRBD1 (5 bases). With 4 bases removed from V and 3 bases from J, the gap between germline ends came to 12 bases. CDR3 size: 15 residues. In germline, CDR1 is MNHEY, CDR2 SVGEGT. CDR3 protein: CASSSGQGDTGELFF. As DNA, the CDR3 is TGTGCCAGCAGTTCAGGGCAGGGTGACACCGGGGAGCTGTTTTTT.

This chain links TRBV4-3 with TRBJ2-3; D is perhaps TRBD2 (6 bases). V gave up 0 bases and J gave up 7 bases, with 20 bases separating them. The CDR3 extends over 17 amino acids. Germline V gene lookup returns CDR1 LGHNA and CDR2 YSLEER. DNA for the CDR3: TGCGCCAGCAGCCAAGAAATCGGGGGTCCCCTCTCCCATACGCAGTATTTT. Its translation is CASSQEIGGPLSHTQYF.

The chain links TRBV2 to TRBJ2-2; tentatively, D is TRBD2 (6 bases). CDR1 and CDR2 from the germline V gene are SNHLY and FYNNEI. This CDR3 is 14 amino acids long. The ends were cut back, 6 bases at V and 6 bases at J, with 14 bases in the middle. CDR3 DNA: TGTGCCAGCAGGACCGAGACTAGAGCCGGGGAGCTGTTTTTT. Its translation: CASRTETRAGELFF.

The J gene is TRBJ1-2, the V gene TRBV5-1; 7 bases are a match to TRBD1. The ends lost 1 base at V and 7 bases at J; junction bases unmatched: 13. CDR3 length: 16 residues. Germline V gene sequence: CDR1 SGHRS, CDR2 YFSETQ. The CDR3 loop is CASSLSTGSVVGGYTF. DNA of the CDR3: TGCGCCAGCAGCTTGTCGACAGGGAGCGTTGTTGGTGGCTACACCTTC. Full variable domain (remainder filled in from reference TRBV5-1 and TRBJ1-2): KAGVTQTPRYLIKTRGQQVTLSCSPISGHRSVSWYQQTPGQGLQFLFEYFSETQRNKGNFPGRFSGRQFSNSRSEMNVSTLELGDSALYLCASSLSTGSVVGGYTFGSGTRLTVV.

The rearrangement joins TRBV7-8 to TRBJ2-7; TRBD2 matches at 11 bases. CDR1 is SGHVS, CDR2 FQNEAQ, per germline. V was pared by 2 bases and J by 1 base, with 7 bases of the junction left unmatched. There are 17 residues in the CDR3. This CDR3 is CASSLRAGTSGSYEQYF. The CDR3 nucleotides are TGTGCCAGCAGCTTACGTGCGGGGACTAGCGGATCCTACGAGCAGTACTTC. Complete variable domain (other parts from reference TRBV7-8 and TRBJ2-7): GAGVSQSPRYKVAKRGQDVALRCDPISGHVSLFWYQQALGQGPEFLTYFQNEAQLDKSGLPSDRFFAERPEGSVSTLKIQRTQQEDSAVYLCASSLRAGTSGSYEQYFGPGTRLTVT.

The chain employs TRBV12-3 or TRBV12-4 and TRBJ1-1, with D perhaps TRBD1 (6 bases). Trimming shortened V by 2 bases and J by 7 bases, and 11 bases separated the two germline ends. The CDR3 totals 13 residues. In DNA, the CDR3 is TGTGCCAGCAGTTTACAGGGGTTCGGTGAAGCTTTCTTT. This sequence encodes CASSLQGFGEAFF.

V usage is TRBV29-1 and J usage is TRBJ1-1, with D possibly matching TRBD1 (5 bases). This CDR3 contains 13 residues. With 4 bases removed from V and 5 bases from J, the gap between germline ends came to 14 bases. The germline CDR1 and CDR2 sequences are SQVTM and ANQGSEA. The CDR3 nucleotides are TGCAGCGTTGGGGGTTTGGGGGGAACTGAAGCTTTCTTT. This codes for CSVGGLGGTEAFF.

The rearrangement joins TRBV5-4 to TRBJ2-7; D is ambiguous. V lost 1 base and J lost 7, with 9 bases in between. Germline V gene data show CDR1 as SGHNT and CDR2 as YYREEE (reference sequence). CDR3 length: 12 residues. The CDR3 region has the DNA TGTGCCAGCAGCTTGTTCGCGCGGGAGCAGTACTTC. Translated: CASSLFAREQYF.

The V and J genes are TRBV6-5 and TRBJ2-5, with 8 bases identical to TRBD2. The V gene end was trimmed by 6 bases and the J gene end by 5 bases; junction bases not matched to a gene: 5. Germline V gives CDR1 MNHEY, CDR2 SVGAGI. This CDR3 contains 13 residues. CDR3 amino acids: CASRAGVQETQYF. In DNA, the CDR3 is TGTGCCAGCAGAGCGGGGGTCCAGGAGACCCAGTACTTC.

The V gene is TRBV18, the J gene TRBJ2-4; D call uncertain. Trimming took 2 bases from V and 0 from J, leaving 14 bases between them. This CDR3 has 17 amino acids. The germline CDR1 and CDR2 sequences are KGHSH and LQKENI. The CDR3 region has the DNA TGTGCCAGCTCACCAGGCACAGTGGGTCTAGCCAAAAACATTCAGTACTTC. It codes for CASSPGTVGLAKNIQYF.

The chain is built from TRBV7-5 and TRBJ2-1; the table's D gene call, TRBD2, was not cross checked with the DNA. TRBV7-5 is a pseudogene locus. The CDR3 loop spans 17 amino acids. The CDR3 here is CARSLEGAGDLGGEQFF. CDR3 sequence (DNA): TGTGCCAGAAGCTTAGAAGGGGCAGGGGACCTGGGAGGGGAGCAGTTCTTC.

The chain has TRBV6-5 and TRBJ1-2, with D possibly TRBD1 on 5 matching bases. The CDR3 sequence is 14 residues long. CDR1 is MNHEY and CDR2 is SVGAGI in the germline V gene. V dropped 0 bases and J dropped 2 bases, with 7 bases sitting between them. CDR3 nucleotide sequence: TGTGCCAGCAGTTACTCGGACACAAACTATGGCTACACCTTC. Protein: CASSYSDTNYGYTF.

This rearrangement joins TRBV27 to TRBJ2-7, with D possibly matching TRBD1 (5 bases). Germline CDR1 is MNHEY and CDR2 is SMNVEV (reference sequence). Trimming left V 2 bases short and J 9 bases short, with 14 bases between. CDR3 length: 13 residues. In DNA form, the CDR3 reads TGTGCCAGCAGTTTAAAAGCAGGGTGGAGGCAGTACTTC. This sequence encodes CASSLKAGWRQYF.

The chain links TRBV6-5 to TRBJ2-5; D ambiguous. CDR1 and CDR2 from the germline V gene are MNHEY and SVGAGI. CDR3 length equals 13 residues. Trimming took 7 bases from V and 1 from J, leaving 10 bases between them. The CDR3 DNA reads TGTGCCAGCACCCGCATGAGCCAAGAGACCCAGTACTTC. Translation: CASTRMSQETQYF.

The CDR3 protein is CASSLEVLQGNYGELFF. CDR3 in DNA: TGCGCCAGCAGCTTGGAGGTTCTACAGGGGAATTACGGGGAGCTGTTTTTT. The chain employs TRBV5-1 and TRBJ2-2; 7 bases align to TRBD1. The germline V gene encodes CDR1 SGHRS and CDR2 YFSETQ. V was pared by 0 bases and J by 7 bases, with 12 bases of the junction left unmatched. The CDR3 has 17 residues.

This chain links TRBV7-8 with TRBJ2-7; 8 bases are a match to TRBD1. CDR1 SGHVS and CDR2 FQNEAQ come from the germline V gene. The CDR3 is made up of 13 amino acids. The CDR3 sequence: CATLGQGSYEQYF. The CDR3 DNA is TGTGCAACTCTCGGACAGGGTTCCTACGAGCAGTACTTC. Looking up the rest from reference TRBV7-8 and TRBJ2-7 gives the full variable domain: GAGVSQSPRYKVAKRGQDVALRCDPISGHVSLFWYQQALGQGPEFLTYFQNEAQLDKSGLPSDRFFAERPEGSVSTLKIQRTQQEDSAVYLCATLGQGSYEQYFGPGTRLTVT.

The chain couples TRBV9 to TRBJ1-2; 8 bases align to TRBD1. Germline CDR1 is SGDLS and CDR2 is YYNGEE. CDR3 length: 15 amino acids. V was clipped by 2 bases and J by 2 bases; unmatched bases: 5. The CDR3 region has the DNA TGTGCCAGCAGCGTTTCCGGACAGGGCAACTATGGCTACACCTTC. Its translation: CASSVSGQGNYGYTF. Full variable domain (missing parts from reference TRBV9 and TRBJ1-2): DSGVTQTPKHLITATGQRVTLRCSPRSGDLSVYWYQQSLDQGLQFLIQYYNGEERAKGNILERFSAQQFPDLHSELNLSSLELGDSALYFCASSVSGQGNYGYTFGSGTRLTVV.

The sample holds one count of this clone. This chain links TRBV6-2 or TRBV6-3 with TRBJ2-2, with 7 bases lining up with TRBD2. CDR3 size: 14 residues. V shed 5 bases and J 6 bases; nucleotides not matched to a gene: 6. Germline CDR1 is MNHEY and CDR2 is SVGEGT. CDR3 in DNA: TGTGCCAGCAGTCCCCAGGCGGGGGCCGGGGAGCTGTTTTTT. Amino acid sequence: CASSPQAGAGELFF.